Each of the 3 T cell receptor beta chains below was sequenced from the same sample in a study of T cells in Graves' hyperthyroidism and ophthalmopathy. It was RNA transcripts that yielded the amplified TCR beta CDR3 regions. First-round RT-PCR with HTBI primers amplified the TCR CDR3 region. TCRdb redid the calling of the multiplex PCR reads with MiXCR, one entry per CDR3 protein. Counted here are about 510,000 distinct CDR3 sequences, 14% occurring once; the ten biggest clones make up roughly 13%. Sequencing was done on a sample of blood. The receptor source for this set is a middle-aged woman with Graves' hyperthyroidism.

The chain employs TRBV5-4 and TRBJ2-4; 11 bases map to TRBD2. Germline V gene sequence: CDR1 SGHNT, CDR2 YYREEE (reference sequence). This CDR3 region has 16 residues. V was pared by 3 bases and J by 6 bases, with 8 bases of the junction left unmatched. The CDR3 sequence: CASSYNSGLAVNIQYF. CDR3 sequence (DNA): TGTGCCAGCAGCTACAACTCGGGACTAGCGGTAAACATTCAGTACTTC.

A few counts support this clonotype. This chain joins TRBV9 and TRBJ2-2, with 8 bases that match TRBD2. Germline V gene lookup returns CDR1 SGDLS and CDR2 YYNGEE. V dropped 0 bases and J dropped 7; count of bases not matched to a gene: 8. The CDR3 has 16 amino acids. CDR3 amino acids: CASSVATGLVGGELFF. Written as DNA, the CDR3 is TGTGCCAGCAGCGTAGCTACGGGACTAGTTGGCGGGGAGCTGTTTTTT.

This clonotype was seen repeatedly, ten times or more. V usage is TRBV12-3 or TRBV12-4 and J usage is TRBJ1-6; D ambiguous. Trimming took 0 bases from V and 7 from J, leaving 7 bases between them. This CDR3 comprises 14 residues. The CDR3 reads CASSLAQANSPLHF. The CDR3 nucleotides are TGTGCCAGCAGTTTAGCGCAGGCGAATTCACCCCTCCACTTT.